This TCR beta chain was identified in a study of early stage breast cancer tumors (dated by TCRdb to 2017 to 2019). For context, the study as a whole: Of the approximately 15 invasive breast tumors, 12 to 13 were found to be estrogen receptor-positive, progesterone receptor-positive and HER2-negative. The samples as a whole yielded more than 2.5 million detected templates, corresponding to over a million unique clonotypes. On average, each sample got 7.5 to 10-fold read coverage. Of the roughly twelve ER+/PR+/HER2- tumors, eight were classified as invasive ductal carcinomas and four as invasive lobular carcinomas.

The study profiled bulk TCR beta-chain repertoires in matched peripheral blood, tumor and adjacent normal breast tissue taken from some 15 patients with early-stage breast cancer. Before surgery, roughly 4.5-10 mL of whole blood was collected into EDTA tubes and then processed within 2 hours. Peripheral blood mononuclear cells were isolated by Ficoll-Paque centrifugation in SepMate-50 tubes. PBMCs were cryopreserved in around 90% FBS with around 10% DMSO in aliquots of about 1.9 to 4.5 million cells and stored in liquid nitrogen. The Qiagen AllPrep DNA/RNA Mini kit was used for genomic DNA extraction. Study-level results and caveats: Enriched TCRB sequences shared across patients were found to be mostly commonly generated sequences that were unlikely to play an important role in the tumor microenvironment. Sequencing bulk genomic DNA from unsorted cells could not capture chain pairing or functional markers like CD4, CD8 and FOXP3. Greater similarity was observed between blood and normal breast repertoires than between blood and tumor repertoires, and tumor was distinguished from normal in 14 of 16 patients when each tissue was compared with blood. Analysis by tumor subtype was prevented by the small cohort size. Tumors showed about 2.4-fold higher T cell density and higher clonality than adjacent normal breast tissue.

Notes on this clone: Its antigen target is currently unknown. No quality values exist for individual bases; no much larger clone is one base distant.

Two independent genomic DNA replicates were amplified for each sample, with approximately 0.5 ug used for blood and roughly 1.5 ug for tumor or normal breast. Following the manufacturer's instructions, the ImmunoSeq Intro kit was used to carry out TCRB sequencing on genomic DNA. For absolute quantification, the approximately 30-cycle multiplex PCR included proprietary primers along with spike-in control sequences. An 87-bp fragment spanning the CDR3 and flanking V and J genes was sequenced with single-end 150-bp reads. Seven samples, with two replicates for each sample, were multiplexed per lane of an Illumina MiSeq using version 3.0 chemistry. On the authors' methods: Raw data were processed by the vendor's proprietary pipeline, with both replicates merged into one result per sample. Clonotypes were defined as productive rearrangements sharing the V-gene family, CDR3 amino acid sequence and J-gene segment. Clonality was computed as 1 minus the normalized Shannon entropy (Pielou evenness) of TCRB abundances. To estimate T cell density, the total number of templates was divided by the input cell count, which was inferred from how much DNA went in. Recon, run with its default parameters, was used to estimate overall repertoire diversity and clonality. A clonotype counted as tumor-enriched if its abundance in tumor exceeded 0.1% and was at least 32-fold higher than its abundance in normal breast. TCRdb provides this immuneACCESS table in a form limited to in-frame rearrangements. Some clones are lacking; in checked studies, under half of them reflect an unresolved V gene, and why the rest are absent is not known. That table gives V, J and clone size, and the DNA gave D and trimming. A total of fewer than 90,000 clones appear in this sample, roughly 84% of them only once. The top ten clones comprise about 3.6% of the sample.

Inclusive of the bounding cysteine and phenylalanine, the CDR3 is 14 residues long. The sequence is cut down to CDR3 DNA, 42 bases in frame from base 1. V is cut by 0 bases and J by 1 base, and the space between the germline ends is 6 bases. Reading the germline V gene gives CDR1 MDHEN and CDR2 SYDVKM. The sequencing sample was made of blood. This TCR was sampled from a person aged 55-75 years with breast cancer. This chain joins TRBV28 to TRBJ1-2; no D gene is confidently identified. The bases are TGTGCCAGCAGTTTATGGCAGGATAACTATGGCTACACCTTC. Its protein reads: CASSLWQDNYGYTF.